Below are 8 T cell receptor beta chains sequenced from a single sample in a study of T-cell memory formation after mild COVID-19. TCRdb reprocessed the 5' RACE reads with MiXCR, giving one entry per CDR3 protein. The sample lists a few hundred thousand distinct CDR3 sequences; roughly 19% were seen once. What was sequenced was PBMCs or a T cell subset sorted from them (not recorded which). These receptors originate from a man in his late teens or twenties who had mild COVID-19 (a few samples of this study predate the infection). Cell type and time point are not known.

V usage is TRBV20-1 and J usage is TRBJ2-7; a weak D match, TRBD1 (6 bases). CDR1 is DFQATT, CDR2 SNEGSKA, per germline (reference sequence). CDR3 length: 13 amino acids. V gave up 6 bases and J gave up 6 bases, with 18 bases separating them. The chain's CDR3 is CSAVPGRDIEQYF. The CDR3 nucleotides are TGCAGTGCGGTCCCGGGACGGGACATCGAGCAGTACTTC.

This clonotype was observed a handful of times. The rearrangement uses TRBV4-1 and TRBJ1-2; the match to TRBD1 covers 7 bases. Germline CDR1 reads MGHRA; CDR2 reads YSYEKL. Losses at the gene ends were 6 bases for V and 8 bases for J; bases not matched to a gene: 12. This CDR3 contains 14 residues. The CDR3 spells CASRAPGGKGGYTF. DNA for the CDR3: TGCGCCAGCAGGGCTCCAGGGGGAAAGGGCGGCTACACCTTC.

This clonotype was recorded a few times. CDR3 loop: CASSQVLDTQYF. DNA for the CDR3: TGTGCCAGCAGCCAAGTATTAGATACGCAGTATTTT. This chain joins TRBV3-1 and TRBJ2-3; D gene uncertain. CDR1 is LGHDT and CDR2 is YNNKEL in the germline V gene (reference sequence). V gave up 1 base and J gave up 5 bases, with 4 bases separating them. The CDR3 totals 12 residues.

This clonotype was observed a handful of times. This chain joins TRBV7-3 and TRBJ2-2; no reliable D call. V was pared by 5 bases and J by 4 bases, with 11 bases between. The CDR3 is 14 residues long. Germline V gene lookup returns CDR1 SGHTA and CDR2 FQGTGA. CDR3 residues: CASSAQPGTGELFF. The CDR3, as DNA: TGTGCCAGCAGCGCCCAACCGGGCACCGGGGAGCTGTTTTTT.

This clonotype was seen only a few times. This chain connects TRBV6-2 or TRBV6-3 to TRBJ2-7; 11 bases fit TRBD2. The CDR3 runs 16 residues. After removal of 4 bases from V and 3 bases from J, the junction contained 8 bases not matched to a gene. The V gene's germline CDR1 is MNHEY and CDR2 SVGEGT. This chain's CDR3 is CASSLPTSGSLYEQYF. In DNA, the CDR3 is TGTGCCAGCAGTTTACCCACTAGCGGGAGCCTCTACGAGCAGTACTTC.

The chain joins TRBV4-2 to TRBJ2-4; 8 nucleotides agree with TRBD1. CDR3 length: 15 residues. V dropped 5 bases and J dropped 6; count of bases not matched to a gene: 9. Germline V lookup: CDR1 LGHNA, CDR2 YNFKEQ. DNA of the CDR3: TGTGCCAGCAGCGAAAGACAGGGGTCCGGAAACATTCAGTACTTC. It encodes CASSERQGSGNIQYF.

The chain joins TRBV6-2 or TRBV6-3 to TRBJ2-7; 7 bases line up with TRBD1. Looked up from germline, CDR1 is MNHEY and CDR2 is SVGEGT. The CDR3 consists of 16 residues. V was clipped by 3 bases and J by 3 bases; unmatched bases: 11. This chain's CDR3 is CASSYSGITGVYEQYF. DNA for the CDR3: TGTGCCAGCAGTTATTCGGGAATTACAGGGGTCTACGAGCAGTACTTC.

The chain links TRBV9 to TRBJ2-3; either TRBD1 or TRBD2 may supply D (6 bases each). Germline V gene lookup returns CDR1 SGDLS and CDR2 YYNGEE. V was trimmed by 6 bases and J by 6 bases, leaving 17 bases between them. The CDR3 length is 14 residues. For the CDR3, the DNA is TGTGCCAGCACCCTAGGGGGAGGCGCGGATACGCAGTATTTT. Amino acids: CASTLGGGADTQYF.